The 18 T cell receptor beta chains in this list originate from one sample, sequenced in a study of T cells in Graves' hyperthyroidism and ophthalmopathy. RNA transcripts provided the source from which TCR beta CDR3 regions were amplified. TCR CDR3 underwent first-round RT-PCR with the HTBI primer set. From the multiplex PCR reads, TCRdb called clonotypes with MiXCR, one entry per CDR3 protein. This table has about 290,000 distinct CDR3 sequences, 13% to 15% appearing once. The sample taken for sequencing was blood. The receptors originated from a woman between 50 and 59 years old with Graves' hyperthyroidism that later progressed to Graves' ophthalmopathy.

This clonotype was seen ten or more times. The V call is TRBV30, the J call TRBJ2-1; no clear D gene. The germline gives CDR1 GTSNPN, CDR2 SVGIG (reference sequence). This CDR3 contains 13 residues. Trimming took off 2 bases at V and 10 bases at J, with 15 bases between the two ends. CDR3 DNA sequence: TGTGCCTGGAGTTTCGACCCCATCCCAGAGCAGTTCTTC. It yields the protein CAWSFDPIPEQFF.

This clonotype appeared many times. The chain is built from TRBV18 and TRBJ2-7; TRBD2 aligns across 7 bases. Germline-derived CDR1 and CDR2 are KGHSH and LQKENI. The CDR3 covers 17 residues. After removal of 3 bases from V and 7 bases from J, the junction contained 18 bases not matched to a gene. The chain's CDR3 is CASSPDPRRDPGGEQYF. In DNA, the CDR3 is TGTGCCAGCTCACCCGACCCTCGGAGGGACCCGGGGGGAGAGCAGTACTTC.

This clonotype showed up many times. The chain combines TRBV2 with TRBJ2-5; 9 bases are a match to TRBD2. CDR1 SNHLY and CDR2 FYNNEI come from the germline V gene. This CDR3 is built from 16 residues. V shed 3 bases and J 5 bases; nucleotides not matched to a gene: 10. DNA of the CDR3: TGTGCCAGCAGTGAGGGCGGAGCGGGAGGCGGGGAGACCCAGTACTTC. Translation gives CASSEGGAGGGETQYF.

CDR3 DNA: TGTGCCAGCAACATGGGCAGCGGACCTAACTATGGCTACACCTTC. It yields the protein CASNMGSGPNYGYTF. The chain recombines TRBV2 with TRBJ1-2; D remains ambiguous. The CDR3 has 15 amino acids. V was clipped by 7 bases and J by 0 bases, with 15 bases between them. Germline V gene data show CDR1 as SNHLY and CDR2 as FYNNEI.

The genes are TRBV27 and TRBJ1-3; 7 nucleotides align to TRBD1. The V and J ends lost 8 bases and 9 bases, in that order; junction bases with no gene match: 13. The CDR3 consists of 14 residues. The germline V gene has CDR1 MNHEY and CDR2 SMNVEV (reference sequence). The CDR3 nucleotides read TGTGCCAGCTCTGCCCGGACAGGAGGGAGCACCATATATTTT. As protein: CASSARTGGSTIYF.

The table lists this clonotype with many counts. V is TRBV5-1 and J is TRBJ1-1, with TRBD1 as a possible D gene (5 bases). The CDR3 sequence is 12 residues long. V was trimmed by 2 bases and J by 4 bases, leaving 6 bases between them. The V gene's germline CDR1 is SGHRS and CDR2 YFSETQ. The CDR3 region is CASSFRGTEAFF. CDR3 sequence (DNA): TGCGCCAGCAGCTTTAGGGGCACTGAAGCTTTCTTT.

This clonotype was observed many times. The chain employs TRBV25-1 and TRBJ2-1, with D hard to call. Germline V CDR1 and CDR2: MGHDK, SYGVNS. V was pared by 3 bases and J by 0 bases, with 9 bases between. The CDR3 extends over 15 amino acids. This CDR3 is CASSDLARSYNEQFF. The CDR3 DNA is TGTGCCAGCAGTGATCTGGCTCGCTCCTACAATGAGCAGTTCTTC.

This clonotype was detected many times. The chain employs TRBV2 and TRBJ1-6; tentatively, D is TRBD1 (5 bases). With 6 bases removed from V and 7 bases from J, the gap between germline ends came to 16 bases. Germline V gene sequence: CDR1 SNHLY, CDR2 FYNNEI. The CDR3 loop spans 15 amino acids. The CDR3 spells CASRLRGGGNSPLHF. The CDR3 DNA follows: TGTGCCAGCAGACTCCGGGGGGGGGGGAATTCACCCCTCCACTTT.

This clonotype was counted many times. The chain has TRBV6-2 or TRBV6-3 and TRBJ2-7, with D maybe TRBD1 (6 bases). The germline V gene encodes CDR1 MNHEY and CDR2 SVGEGT. The length of the CDR3 is 14 residues. V was clipped by 6 bases and J by 4 bases, with 16 bases between them. In nucleotides, the CDR3 is TGTGCCAGCAGGACAAACAGGGTCGGGTACGAGCAGTACTTC. The encoded protein is CASRTNRVGYEQYF.

This clonotype came up many times. The chain has TRBV20-1 and TRBJ1-6; possibly TRBD1 for D (6 bases). Per the germline V gene, CDR1 is DFQATT and CDR2 is SNEGSKA (reference sequence). There are 15 residues in the CDR3. V lost 5 bases, J lost 0 bases, and 11 bases lay in between. CDR3 nucleotide sequence: TGCAGTGCTCGACAGGAAGGCTCCTATAATTCACCCCTCCACTTT. Amino acid sequence: CSARQEGSYNSPLHF.

The gene calls are TRBV19 and TRBJ2-7; 15 nucleotides match TRBD2. Losses at the gene ends were 6 bases for V and 6 bases for J; bases not matched to a gene: 9. The CDR3 covers 16 residues. Germline CDR1 is LNHDA and CDR2 is SQIVND (reference sequence). The CDR3 spells CASSITGLAGGFEQYF. The CDR3 DNA is TGTGCCAGTAGCATAACAGGACTAGCGGGAGGGTTCGAGCAGTACTTC. Using reference TRBV19 and TRBJ2-7 for the parts outside the CDR3, the full variable domain is DGGITQSPKYLFRKEGQNVTLSCEQNLNHDAMYWYRQDPGQGLRLIYYSQIVNDFQKGDIAEGYSVSREKKESFPLTVTSAQKNPTAFYLCASSITGLAGGFEQYFGPGTRLTVT.

The V call is TRBV2, the J call TRBJ2-3; 7 bases are shared with TRBD2. J was trimmed by 4 bases and V by 4 bases; bases with no gene match: 8. This CDR3 comprises 15 residues. CDR1 and CDR2 from the germline V gene are SNHLY and FYNNEI. In DNA, the CDR3 is TGTGCCAGCAGTGTCAGCGGGATAGGTGCAGATACGCAGTATTTT. This sequence encodes CASSVSGIGADTQYF.

This chain connects TRBV27 to TRBJ1-4; no reliable D call. The CDR3 has 13 amino acids. CDR1 is MNHEY and CDR2 is SMNVEV in the germline V gene (reference sequence). Between the trimmed V and J ends, which lost 8 bases and 8 bases, there was a span of 15 bases. The CDR3 DNA is TGTGCCAGCGGTGAGGGATGGCAGGAAAAACTGTTTTTT. Amino acid sequence: CASGEGWQEKLFF. Full variable domain (remainder filled in from reference TRBV27 and TRBJ1-4): EAQVTQNPRYLITVTGKKLTVTCSQNMNHEYMSWYRQDPGLGLRQIYYSMNVEVTDKGDVPEGYKVSRKEKRNFPLILESPSPNQTSLYFCASGEGWQEKLFFGSGTQLSVL.

Ten or more counts support this clonotype. The chain carries TRBV5-1 and TRBJ2-2, with TRBD1 matching over 9 bases. This CDR3 comprises 16 residues. V trimming: 0 bases; J trimming: 4 bases; junction bases outside the gene matches: 4. CDR1 SGHRS and CDR2 YFSETQ come from the germline V gene. CDR3 sequence: CASSLVGTGTTGELFF. For the CDR3, the DNA is TGCGCCAGCAGCTTGGTGGGGACAGGGACCACCGGGGAGCTGTTTTTT.

There are many counts of this clonotype. The chain carries TRBV28 and TRBJ2-7, with TRBD2 matching 9 bases. The V and J ends lost 3 bases and 2 bases, in that order; junction bases with no gene match: 11. Germline assignment: CDR1 MDHEN and CDR2 SYDVKM. The CDR3 contains 17 residues. The chain's CDR3 is CASSLGLSVAGAYEQYF. As DNA, the CDR3 is TGTGCCAGCAGTTTGGGCCTCTCGGTAGCGGGAGCCTACGAGCAGTACTTC. Combining the CDR3 with reference TRBV28 and TRBJ2-7 gives the whole variable domain DVKVTQSSRYLVKRTGEKVFLECVQDMDHENMFWYRQDPGLGLRLIYFSYDVKMKEKGDIPEGYSVSREKKERFSLILESASTNQTSMYLCASSLGLSVAGAYEQYFGPGTRLTVT.

This clonotype was detected ten times or more. This sequence joins TRBV28 and TRBJ2-7; no definite D call. Germline values: CDR1 MDHEN, CDR2 SYDVKM. Trimming pared 10 bases from V and 7 bases from J, leaving 14 bases between. The CDR3 contains 11 residues. For the CDR3, the DNA is TGTGCCATCCAGAAGATGGGAGAGCAGTACTTC. Translated, it gives CAIQKMGEQYF.

This clonotype occurred many times. V and J are TRBV5-1 and TRBJ2-1; 12 positions match TRBD2. Germline lookup yields CDR1 SGHRS and CDR2 YFSETQ. This CDR3 region has 16 residues. J gave up 3 bases and V 0 bases, and 1 base lay outside the gene matches. For the CDR3, the DNA is TGCGCCAGCAGCTTGGGGACTAGCGGGGTCTACAATGAGCAGTTCTTC. Amino acid sequence: CASSLGTSGVYNEQFF.

This clonotype showed up many times. V usage is TRBV3-1 and J usage is TRBJ2-7; TRBD2 aligns across 7 bases. The CDR3 is made up of 17 amino acids. Germline V gene lookup returns CDR1 LGHDT and CDR2 YNNKEL (reference sequence). The ends lost 0 bases at V and 2 bases at J; junction bases unmatched: 10. The CDR3 sequence is CASSQDPAASGTYEQYF. As DNA, the CDR3 is TGTGCCAGCAGCCAAGATCCGGCGGCTAGCGGAACCTACGAGCAGTACTTC.